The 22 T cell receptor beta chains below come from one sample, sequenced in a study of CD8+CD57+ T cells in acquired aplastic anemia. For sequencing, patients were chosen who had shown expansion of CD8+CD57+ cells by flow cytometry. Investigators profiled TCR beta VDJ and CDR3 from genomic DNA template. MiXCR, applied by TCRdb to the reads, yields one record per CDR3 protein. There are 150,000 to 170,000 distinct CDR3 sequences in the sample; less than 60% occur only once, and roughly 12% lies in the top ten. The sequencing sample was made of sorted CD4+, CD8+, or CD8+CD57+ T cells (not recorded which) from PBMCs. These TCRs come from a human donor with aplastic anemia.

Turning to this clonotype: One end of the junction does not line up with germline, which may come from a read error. CDR3: CASSDGTGEETQYF. CDR3 coding DNA: TGTGCCAGCAGTGATGGGACAGGAGAAGAGACCCAGTACTTC. The chain combines TRBV10-3 with TRBJ2-5; TRBD1 aligns across 8 bases. Germline V gene sequence: CDR1 ENHRY, CDR2 SYGVKD. CDR3 length: 14 amino acids.

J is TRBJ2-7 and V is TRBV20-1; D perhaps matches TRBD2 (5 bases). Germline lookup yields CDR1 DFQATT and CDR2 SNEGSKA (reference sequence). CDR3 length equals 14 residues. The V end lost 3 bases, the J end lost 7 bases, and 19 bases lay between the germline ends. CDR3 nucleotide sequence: TGCAGTGCTAGTCGGACCGCCGCCGAGGGTGAGCAGTACTTC. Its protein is CSASRTAAEGEQYF.

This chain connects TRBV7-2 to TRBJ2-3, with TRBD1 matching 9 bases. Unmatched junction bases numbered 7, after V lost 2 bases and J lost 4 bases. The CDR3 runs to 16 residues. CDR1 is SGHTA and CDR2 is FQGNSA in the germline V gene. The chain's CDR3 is CASSLTATGGSDTQYF. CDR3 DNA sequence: TGTGCCAGCAGCTTAACGGCGACAGGGGGTTCAGATACGCAGTATTTT.

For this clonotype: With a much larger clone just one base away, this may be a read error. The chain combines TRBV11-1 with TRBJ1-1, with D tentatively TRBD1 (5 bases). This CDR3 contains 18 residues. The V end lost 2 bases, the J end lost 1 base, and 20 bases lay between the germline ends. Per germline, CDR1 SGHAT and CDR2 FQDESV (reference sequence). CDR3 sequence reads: CASSLNDPQGLPNTEAFF. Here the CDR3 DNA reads TGTGCCAGCAGCTTAAACGACCCCCAGGGTCTGCCGAACACTGAAGCTTTCTTT.

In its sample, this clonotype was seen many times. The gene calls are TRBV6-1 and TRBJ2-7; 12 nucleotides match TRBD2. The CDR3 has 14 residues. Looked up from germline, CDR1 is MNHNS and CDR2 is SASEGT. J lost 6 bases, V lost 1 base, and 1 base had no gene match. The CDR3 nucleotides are TGTGCCAGCAGTGAAGGACTAGCGGGGGTCGAGCAGTACTTC. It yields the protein CASSEGLAGVEQYF.

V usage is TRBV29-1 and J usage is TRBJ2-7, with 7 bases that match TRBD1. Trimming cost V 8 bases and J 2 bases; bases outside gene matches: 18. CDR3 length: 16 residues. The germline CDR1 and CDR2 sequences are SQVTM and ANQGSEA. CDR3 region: CSLYLAARQGTYEQYF. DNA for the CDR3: TGCAGCCTTTATCTCGCGGCCAGACAGGGAACCTACGAGCAGTACTTC.

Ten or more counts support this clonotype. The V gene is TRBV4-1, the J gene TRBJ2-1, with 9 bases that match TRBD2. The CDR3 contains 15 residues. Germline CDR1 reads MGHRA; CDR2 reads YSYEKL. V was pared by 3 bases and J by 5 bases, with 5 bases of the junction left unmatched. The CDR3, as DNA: TGCGCCAGCAGCCAGCGGGGGGGCCTTAACAATGAGCAGTTCTTC. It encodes CASSQRGGLNNEQFF.

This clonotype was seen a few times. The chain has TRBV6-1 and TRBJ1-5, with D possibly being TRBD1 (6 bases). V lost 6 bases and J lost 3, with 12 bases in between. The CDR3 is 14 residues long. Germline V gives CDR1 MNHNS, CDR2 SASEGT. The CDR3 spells CASSPTGANQPQHF. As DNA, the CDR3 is TGTGCCAGCAGCCCTACGGGGGCCAATCAGCCCCAGCATTTT.

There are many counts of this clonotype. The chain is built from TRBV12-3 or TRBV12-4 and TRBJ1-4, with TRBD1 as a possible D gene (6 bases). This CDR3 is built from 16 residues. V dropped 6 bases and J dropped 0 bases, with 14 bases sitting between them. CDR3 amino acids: CASRDPRGATNEKLFF. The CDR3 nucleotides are TGTGCCAGCAGGGACCCCAGGGGAGCAACTAATGAAAAACTGTTTTTT.

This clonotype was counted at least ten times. The CDR3 sequence: CASSATSGGYNEQFF. CDR3 sequence (DNA): TGTGCCAGCAGCGCTACTAGCGGGGGCTACAATGAGCAGTTCTTC. V and J are TRBV7-8 and TRBJ2-1; 11 bases agree with TRBD2. Germline CDR1 SGHVS, CDR2 FQNEAQ. The V segment lost 5 bases and the J segment 3 bases; nucleotides outside the gene matches: 3. The CDR3 has 15 amino acids.

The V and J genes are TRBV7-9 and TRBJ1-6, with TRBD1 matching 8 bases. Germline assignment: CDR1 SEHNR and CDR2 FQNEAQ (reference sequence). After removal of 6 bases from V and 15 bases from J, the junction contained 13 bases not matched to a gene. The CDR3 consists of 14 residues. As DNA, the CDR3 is TGTGCCAGCAGTCCAACAATGACAGGGGTAGACCTCCACTTT. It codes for CASSPTMTGVDLHF. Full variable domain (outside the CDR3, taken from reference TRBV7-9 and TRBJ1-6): DTGVSQNPRHKITKRGQNVTFRCDPISEHNRLYWYRQTLGQGPEFLTYFQNEAQLEKSRLLSDRFSAERPKGSFSTLEIQRTEQGDSAMYLCASSPTMTGVDLHFGNGTRLTVT.

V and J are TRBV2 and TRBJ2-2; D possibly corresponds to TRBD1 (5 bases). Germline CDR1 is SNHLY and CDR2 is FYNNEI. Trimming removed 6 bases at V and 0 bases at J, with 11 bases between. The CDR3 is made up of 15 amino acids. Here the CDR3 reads CASSYRFPNTGELFF. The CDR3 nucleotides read TGTGCCAGCAGCTACAGGTTCCCGAACACCGGGGAGCTGTTTTTT. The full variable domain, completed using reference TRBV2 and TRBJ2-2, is EPEVTQTPSHQVTQMGQEVILRCVPISNHLYFYWYRQILGQKVEFLVSFYNNEISEKSEIFDDQFSVERPDGSNFTLKIRSTKLEDSAMYFCASSYRFPNTGELFFGEGSRLTVL.

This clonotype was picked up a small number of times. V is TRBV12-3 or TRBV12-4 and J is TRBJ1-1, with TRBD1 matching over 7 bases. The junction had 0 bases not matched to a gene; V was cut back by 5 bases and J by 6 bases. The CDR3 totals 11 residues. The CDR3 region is CASSQGAEAFF. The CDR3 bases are TGTGCCAGCAGTCAGGGGGCTGAAGCTTTCTTT.

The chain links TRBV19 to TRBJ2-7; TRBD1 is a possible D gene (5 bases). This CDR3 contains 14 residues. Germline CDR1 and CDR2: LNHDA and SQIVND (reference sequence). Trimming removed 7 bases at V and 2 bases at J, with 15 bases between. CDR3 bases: TGTGCCAGTATACCGCCAGGGAACACCTACGAGCAGTACTTC. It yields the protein CASIPPGNTYEQYF.

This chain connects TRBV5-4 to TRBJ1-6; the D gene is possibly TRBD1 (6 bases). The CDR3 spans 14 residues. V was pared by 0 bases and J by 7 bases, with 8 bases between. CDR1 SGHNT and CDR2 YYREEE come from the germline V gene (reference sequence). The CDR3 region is CASSLDQGNSPLHF. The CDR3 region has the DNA TGTGCCAGCAGCTTGGATCAGGGGAATTCACCCCTCCACTTT.

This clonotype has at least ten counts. The CDR3 sequence: CASSKLAGDQETQYF. The CDR3 DNA reads TGTGCCAGCAGCAAACTAGCGGGGGACCAAGAGACCCAGTACTTC. The rearrangement joins TRBV7-6 to TRBJ2-5; 11 nucleotides line up with TRBD2. CDR3 length: 15 residues. V dropped 5 bases and J dropped 0; count of bases not matched to a gene: 2. Germline V CDR1 and CDR2: SGHVS, FNYEAQ.

CDR3 bases: TGTGCCAGCAGCTTGCAGGGAGAGGAAGCTTTCTTT. Its protein product is CASSLQGEEAFF. The chain combines TRBV7-8 with TRBJ1-1; tentatively, D is TRBD1 (5 bases). Between the trimmed V and J ends, which lost 3 bases and 8 bases, there was a span of 10 bases. The CDR3 consists of 12 residues. CDR1 and CDR2 (germline): SGHVS, FQNEAQ.

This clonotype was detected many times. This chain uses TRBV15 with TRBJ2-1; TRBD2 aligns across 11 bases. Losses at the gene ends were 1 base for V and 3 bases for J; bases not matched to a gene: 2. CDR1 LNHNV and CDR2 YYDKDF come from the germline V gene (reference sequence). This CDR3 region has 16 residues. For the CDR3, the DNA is TGTGCCACCAGCAGAGGACTAGCGGGGTTCTACAATGAGCAGTTCTTC. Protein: CATSRGLAGFYNEQFF.

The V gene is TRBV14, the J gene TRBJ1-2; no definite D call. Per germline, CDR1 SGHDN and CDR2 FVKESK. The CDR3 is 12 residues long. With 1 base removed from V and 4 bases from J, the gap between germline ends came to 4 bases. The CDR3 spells CASSQARYGYTF. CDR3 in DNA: TGTGCCAGCAGCCAAGCACGCTATGGCTACACCTTC.

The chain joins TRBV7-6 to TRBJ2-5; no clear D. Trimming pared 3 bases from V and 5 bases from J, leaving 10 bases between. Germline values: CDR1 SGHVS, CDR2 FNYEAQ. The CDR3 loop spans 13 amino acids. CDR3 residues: CASSLAMGETQYF. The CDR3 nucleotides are TGTGCCAGCAGCTTGGCCATGGGGGAGACCCAGTACTTC.

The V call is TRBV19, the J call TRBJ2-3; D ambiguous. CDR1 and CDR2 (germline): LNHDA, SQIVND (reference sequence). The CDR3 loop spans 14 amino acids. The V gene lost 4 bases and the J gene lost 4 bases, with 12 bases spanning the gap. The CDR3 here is CASSTRVIADTQYF. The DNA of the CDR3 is TGTGCCAGTAGTACCCGAGTAATCGCAGATACGCAGTATTTT.

The CDR3 nucleotides read TGCGCCAGCAGCTTGGAAGGCAGGCCAGAGACCCAGTACTTC. This encodes CASSLEGRPETQYF. The J gene is TRBJ2-5, the V gene TRBV5-1; D remains ambiguous. The CDR3 covers 14 residues. Deletions cut 0 bases from V and 4 bases from J, with 10 bases between. Germline V gene data show CDR1 as SGHRS and CDR2 as YFSETQ.